These 27 T cell receptor beta chains came from one sample sequenced in a study of blood T cell repertoires in COVID-19 (dated by TCRdb to 2018 to 2021). Libraries were made using the immunoSEQ multiplex PCR assay. Entries here come from immuneACCESS through TCRdb and include only in-frame sequences with V and J called. Some clones fail to appear in such tables; in the studies checked, an unresolved V gene covers under half of the shortfall, and the cause of the remainder is unknown. The sample table contains about 130,000 clones; only one count was recorded for 90% of them. The ten largest clones add up to approximately 5% of the sample. The sequencing input was peripheral blood. These receptors all come from a man aged 55 to 69 with COVID-19, enrolled during active disease.

This chain connects TRBV28 to TRBJ2-7, with 8 bases that match TRBD2. From germline, CDR1 is MDHEN and CDR2 SYDVKM. V trimming: 8 bases; J trimming: 7 bases; junction bases outside the gene matches: 19. CDR3 length: 16 amino acids. The CDR3 region has the DNA TGTGCCAGCCGAGGCGGGGGGAGGGCTACGTCGTCGGAGCAGTACTTC. Its protein product is CASRGGGRATSSEQYF.

The chain joins TRBV7-9 to TRBJ2-2, with D perhaps matching TRBD2 (6 bases). The CDR3 runs 15 residues. CDR1 SEHNR and CDR2 FQNEAQ come from the germline V gene (reference sequence). Trimming cost V 3 bases and J 0 bases, with 8 bases left between them. This CDR3 reads CASSFKRANTGELFF. The DNA for the CDR3 is TGTGCCAGCAGCTTTAAGCGGGCGAACACCGGGGAGCTGTTTTTT. Filled out from reference TRBV7-9 and TRBJ2-2, the complete variable domain reads DTGVSQNPRHKITKRGQNVTFRCDPISEHNRLYWYRQTLGQGPEFLTYFQNEAQLEKSRLLSDRFSAERPKGSFSTLEIQRTEQGDSAMYLCASSFKRANTGELFFGEGSRLTVL.

Written as DNA, the CDR3 is TGCAGCGTTTCACGAGGAAGCGAAAAACTGTTTTTT. This sequence encodes CSVSRGSEKLFF. J is TRBJ1-4 and V is TRBV29-1; D remains unclear. The ends were cut back, 5 bases at V and 8 bases at J, with 12 bases in the middle. Germline V lookup: CDR1 SQVTM, CDR2 ANQGSEA. The CDR3 runs to 12 residues.

The chain employs TRBV4-1 and TRBJ2-7; D is uncertain. The CDR3 totals 12 residues. CDR1 is MGHRA, CDR2 YSYEKL, per germline. V lost 4 bases to trimming and J lost 4 bases, with 8 bases between them. The CDR3 bases are TGCGCCAGCAGCCCCCACGGGTACGAGCAGTACTTC. Translating gives CASSPHGYEQYF.

The gene calls are TRBV6-6 and TRBJ2-4; 7 bases agree with TRBD1. The V segment lost 7 bases and the J segment 7 bases; nucleotides outside the gene matches: 10. This CDR3 is built from 14 residues. Looked up from germline, CDR1 is MNHNY and CDR2 is SVGAGI (reference sequence). The CDR3 DNA is TGTGCCAGCATCCCGGAGGTGACAGGGAACATTCAGTACTTC. Translated: CASIPEVTGNIQYF.

This rearrangement joins TRBV5-1 to TRBJ1-1; D is possibly TRBD1 (6 bases). This CDR3 region has 15 residues. Trimming cost V 4 bases and J 0 bases, with 13 bases left between them. CDR1 and CDR2 from the germline V gene are SGHRS and YFSETQ. The CDR3 DNA sequence: TGCGCCAGCAGCCTACGGACAGCTATGAACACTGAAGCTTTCTTT. It is translated as CASSLRTAMNTEAFF.

This clone was seen only a few times. This chain joins TRBV30 and TRBJ2-1; D possibly corresponds to TRBD2 (5 bases). V shed 5 bases and J shed 8 bases, with 16 bases lying between them. Germline CDR1 reads GTSNPN; CDR2 reads SVGIG (reference sequence). This CDR3 has 13 residues. CDR3 coding DNA: TGTGCCTGGGGCTCTGGCGAACTAGATGAGCAGTTCTTC. It yields the protein CAWGSGELDEQFF.

A single count supports this clone. CDR3 amino acids: CASSGEQELSYNSPLHF. CDR3 DNA: TGCGCCAGCAGCGGAGAACAGGAGCTCTCGTATAATTCACCCCTCCACTTT. V usage is TRBV4-3 and J usage is TRBJ1-6; a weak D match, TRBD1 (5 bases). Germline-derived CDR1 and CDR2 are LGHNA and YSLEER. The V end lost 5 bases, the J end lost 4 bases, and 18 bases lay between the germline ends. The CDR3 is 17 residues long.

CDR3 region: CASSAWDRTDTQYF. CDR3 bases: TGTGCCAGCAGCGCCTGGGACAGAACAGATACGCAGTATTTT. V is TRBV11-2 and J is TRBJ2-3, with TRBD1 identical over 7 bases. The CDR3 contains 14 residues. Trimming removed 5 bases from V and 3 bases from J; junction bases left unmatched: 5. Germline CDR1 and CDR2: SGHAT and FQNNGV.

This clone was seen only once. The genes are TRBV18 and TRBJ1-6, with 8 nucleotides matching TRBD1. The CDR3 runs 15 residues. Per germline, CDR1 KGHSH and CDR2 LQKENI. Losses at the gene ends were 3 bases for V and 5 bases for J; bases not matched to a gene: 3. The CDR3 nucleotides are TGTGCCAGCTCACCCTTGACAGGGGATAATTCACCCCTCCACTTT. Protein: CASSPLTGDNSPLHF. Full variable domain (remainder filled in from reference TRBV18 and TRBJ1-6): NAGVMQNPRHLVRRRGQEARLRCSPMKGHSHVYWYRQLPEEGLKFMVYLQKENIIDESGMPKERFSAEFPKEGPSILRIQQVVRGDSAAYFCASSPLTGDNSPLHFGNGTRLTVT.

This rearrangement joins TRBV10-1 to TRBJ1-1; D ambiguous. The germline CDR1 and CDR2 sequences are WNHNN and SYGVQD (reference sequence). Trimming stripped 3 bases from V and 3 bases from J, with 8 bases between. The CDR3 totals 13 residues. CDR3 amino acids: CASSELRDTEAFF. The CDR3, as DNA: TGCGCCAGCAGTGAACTGAGGGACACTGAAGCTTTCTTT.

The V and J genes are TRBV4-1 and TRBJ2-5, with 11 bases aligning to TRBD2. There are 17 residues in the CDR3. Germline V gene sequence: CDR1 MGHRA, CDR2 YSYEKL. V lost 0 bases, J lost 4 bases, and 7 bases stayed unmatched. The CDR3 is CASSQEISGRAGETQYF. The CDR3 DNA is TGCGCCAGCAGCCAAGAGATTAGCGGGAGGGCCGGAGAGACCCAGTACTTC.

This sequence joins TRBV7-7 and TRBJ2-2; tentative D call: TRBD2 (5 bases). The CDR3 extends over 14 amino acids. Looked up from germline, CDR1 is SSHAT and CDR2 is FNYEAQ (reference sequence). Deletions cut 1 base from V and 7 bases from J, with 10 bases between. This CDR3 is CASSLVLGSGELFF. CDR3 nucleotide sequence: TGTGCCAGCAGCTTAGTTCTGGGGAGCGGGGAGCTGTTTTTT. The full variable domain, its missing parts supplied by reference TRBV7-7 and TRBJ2-2, is GAGVSQSPRYKVTKRGQDVTLRCDPISSHATLYWYQQALGQGPEFLTYFNYEAQPDKSGLPSDRFSAERPEGSISTLTIQRTEQRDSAMYRCASSLVLGSGELFFGEGSRLTVL.

V is TRBV28 and J is TRBJ1-1; possibly TRBD1 for D (6 bases). The V and J ends lost 7 bases and 3 bases respectively, with 18 bases between them. CDR3 length equals 15 residues. Per the germline V gene, CDR1 is MDHEN and CDR2 is SYDVKM. CDR3 in DNA: TGTGCCAGCACCGACCGGGGGGCGGGGGACACTGAAGCTTTCTTT. Translated: CASTDRGAGDTEAFF.

The CDR3 DNA sequence: TGCAGCGTATCCTCCGGGAGGGACACCGGGGAGCTGTTTTTT. Translated, it gives CSVSSGRDTGELFF. This chain joins TRBV29-1 and TRBJ2-2, with 8 bases aligning to TRBD2. The CDR3 totals 14 residues. The trim removed 6 bases at V and 3 bases at J, leaving 6 bases unmatched. Germline CDR1 is SQVTM and CDR2 is ANQGSEA.

CDR3 nucleotide sequence: TGTGCCAGCAGCTTGACCGACAGGGGTGAGACTAACTATGGCTACACCTTC. Translated, it gives CASSLTDRGETNYGYTF. This chain links TRBV7-9 with TRBJ1-2; 8 bases are shared with TRBD1. There are 17 residues in the CDR3. J gave up 0 bases and V 3 bases, and 9 bases lay outside the gene matches. Per germline, CDR1 SEHNR and CDR2 FQNEAQ (reference sequence).

The rearrangement links TRBV5-1 to TRBJ2-1, with D possibly matching TRBD2 (6 bases). The CDR3 consists of 15 residues. V lost 1 base and J 6 bases, leaving 14 bases between the germline ends. Germline V gene sequence: CDR1 SGHRS, CDR2 YFSETQ. CDR3 amino acids: CASSLPGGGTNEQFF. The CDR3 DNA sequence: TGCGCCAGCAGCTTGCCTGGGGGAGGCACCAATGAGCAGTTCTTC. Looking up the rest from reference TRBV5-1 and TRBJ2-1 gives the full variable domain: KAGVTQTPRYLIKTRGQQVTLSCSPISGHRSVSWYQQTPGQGLQFLFEYFSETQRNKGNFPGRFSGRQFSNSRSEMNVSTLELGDSALYLCASSLPGGGTNEQFFGPGTRLTVL.

This clone was seen at least ten times. The chain links TRBV10-1 to TRBJ2-1; tentative D call: TRBD1 (6 bases). The CDR3 has 13 residues. V dropped 0 bases and J dropped 10 bases, with 10 bases sitting between them. The V gene's germline CDR1 is WNHNN and CDR2 SYGVQD (reference sequence). The CDR3 coding sequence is TGCGCCAGCAGTGAGTCTCAGAGGGGGGAGCAGTTCTTC. Protein sequence: CASSESQRGEQFF.

V gene TRBV2 combines with J gene TRBJ1-5, with TRBD1 matching 10 bases. This CDR3 spans 16 amino acids. Germline V gene lookup returns CDR1 SNHLY and CDR2 FYNNEI. V dropped 4 bases and J dropped 7; count of bases not matched to a gene: 10. This chain's CDR3 is CASSVYRDRGAQPQHF. The CDR3 coding sequence is TGTGCCAGCAGTGTTTACCGGGACAGGGGAGCCCAGCCCCAGCATTTT.

The chain uses TRBV5-1 and TRBJ2-2; perhaps TRBD2 as D (6 bases). Trimming pared 4 bases from V and 1 base from J, leaving 14 bases between. The germline CDR1 and CDR2 sequences are SGHRS and YFSETQ. This CDR3 contains 16 residues. CDR3 amino acids: CASSLSGGMNTGELFF. DNA of the CDR3: TGCGCCAGCAGCCTAAGTGGCGGGATGAACACCGGGGAGCTGTTTTTT.

V is TRBV28 and J is TRBJ1-5; tentative D call: TRBD1 (6 bases). Between the trimmed V and J ends, which lost 3 bases and 1 base, there was a span of 19 bases. The CDR3 spans 18 residues. Germline CDR1 reads MDHEN; CDR2 reads SYDVKM. The CDR3 nucleotides read TGTGCCAGCAGTTTGAAGTGGGGGCGGACAGAGAGCAATCAGCCCCAGCATTTT. It encodes CASSLKWGRTESNQPQHF.

This sequence joins TRBV27 and TRBJ1-5, with D unresolved. The CDR3 consists of 13 residues. Germline CDR1 reads MNHEY; CDR2 reads SMNVEV (reference sequence). Trimming left V 5 bases short and J 4 bases short, with 9 bases between. The CDR3 region has the DNA TGTGCCAGCAGTCAACGAGGTAATCAGCCCCAGCATTTT. Its protein product is CASSQRGNQPQHF.

The rearrangement uses TRBV5-6 and TRBJ2-6; 10 nucleotides line up with TRBD1. Germline V gene data show CDR1 as SGHDT and CDR2 as YYEEEE. CDR3 length: 17 residues. J gave up 3 bases and V 4 bases, and 7 bases lay outside the gene matches. The CDR3 sequence is CASSIRDRGDGANVLTF. The CDR3 DNA reads TGTGCCAGCAGCATCCGGGACAGGGGTGATGGGGCCAACGTCCTGACTTTC.

V usage is TRBV10-2 and J usage is TRBJ2-1, with 9 bases matching TRBD1. This CDR3 has 13 residues. Germline lookup yields CDR1 WSHSY and CDR2 SAAADI. Trimming cost V 7 bases and J 5 bases; bases outside gene matches: 3. The CDR3 DNA follows: TGCGCCAGCACCCGGACAGGGGACAATGAGCAGTTCTTC. The encoded protein is CASTRTGDNEQFF.

V usage is TRBV28 and J usage is TRBJ2-2; a weak D match, TRBD1 (6 bases). V was trimmed by 5 bases and J by 2 bases, leaving 9 bases between them. CDR3 length: 14 amino acids. Germline loops: CDR1 MDHEN, CDR2 SYDVKM. CDR3 in DNA: TGTGCCAGCAGTGGGACACCCAACACCGGGGAGCTGTTTTTT. This gives the protein CASSGTPNTGELFF.

The V gene is TRBV2, the J gene TRBJ2-7; 14 bases match TRBD2. From germline, CDR1 is SNHLY and CDR2 FYNNEI. This CDR3 spans 14 amino acids. Germline trimming cut 6 bases from V and 5 bases from J; bases unmatched to any gene: 3. CDR3 in amino acids: CASRSGLAGDEQYF. CDR3 DNA: TGTGCCAGCAGATCGGGACTAGCGGGAGACGAGCAGTACTTC.

CDR3 coding DNA: TGTGCCAGCAGCGCGGGACAGTCCCTGAACACCATATATTTT. As protein: CASSAGQSLNTIYF. V is TRBV27 and J is TRBJ1-3; 7 nucleotides line up with TRBD1. Trimming at V came to 6 bases and at J to 7 bases, leaving 9 bases not matched to a gene. This CDR3 has 14 residues. Germline CDR1 reads MNHEY; CDR2 reads SMNVEV (reference sequence).